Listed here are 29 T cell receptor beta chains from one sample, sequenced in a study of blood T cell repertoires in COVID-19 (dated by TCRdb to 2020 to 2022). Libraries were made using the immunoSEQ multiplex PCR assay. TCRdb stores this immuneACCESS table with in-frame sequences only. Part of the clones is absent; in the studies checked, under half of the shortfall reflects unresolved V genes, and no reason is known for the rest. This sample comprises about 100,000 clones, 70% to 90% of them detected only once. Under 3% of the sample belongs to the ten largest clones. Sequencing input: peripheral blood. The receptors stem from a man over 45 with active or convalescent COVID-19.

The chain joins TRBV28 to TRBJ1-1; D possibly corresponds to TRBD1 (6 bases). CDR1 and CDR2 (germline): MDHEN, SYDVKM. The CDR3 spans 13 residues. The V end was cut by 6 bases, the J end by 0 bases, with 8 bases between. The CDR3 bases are TGTGCCAGCAGAAGGGGGATGAACACTGAAGCTTTCTTT. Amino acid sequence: CASRRGMNTEAFF.

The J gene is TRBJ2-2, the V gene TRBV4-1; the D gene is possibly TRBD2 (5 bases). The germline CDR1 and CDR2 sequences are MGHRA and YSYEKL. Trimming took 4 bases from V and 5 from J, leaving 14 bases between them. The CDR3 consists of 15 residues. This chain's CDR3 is CASSRDGLRTGELFF. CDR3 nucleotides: TGCGCCAGCAGCCGGGATGGACTGAGGACCGGGGAGCTGTTTTTT.

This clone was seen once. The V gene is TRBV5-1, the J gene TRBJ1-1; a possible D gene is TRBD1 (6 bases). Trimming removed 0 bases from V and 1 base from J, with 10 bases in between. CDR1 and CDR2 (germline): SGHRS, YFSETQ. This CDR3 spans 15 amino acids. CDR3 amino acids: CASSLETGTNTEAFF. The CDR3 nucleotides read TGCGCCAGCAGCTTGGAGACAGGAACGAACACTGAAGCTTTCTTT.

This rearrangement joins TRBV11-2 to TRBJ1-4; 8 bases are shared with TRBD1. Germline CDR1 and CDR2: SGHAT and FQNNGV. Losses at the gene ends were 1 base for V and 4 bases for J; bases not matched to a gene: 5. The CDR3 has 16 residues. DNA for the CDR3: TGTGCCAGCAGCTTAGGACAGGGGAGCGATAATGAAAAACTGTTTTTT. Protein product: CASSLGQGSDNEKLFF.

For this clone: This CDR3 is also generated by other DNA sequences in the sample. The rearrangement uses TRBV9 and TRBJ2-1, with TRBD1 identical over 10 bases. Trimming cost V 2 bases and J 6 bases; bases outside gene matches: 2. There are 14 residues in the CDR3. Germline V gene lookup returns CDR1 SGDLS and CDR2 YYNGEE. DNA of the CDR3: TGTGCCAGCAGCGTTGGACAGGGGGGCAATGAGCAGTTCTTC. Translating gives CASSVGQGGNEQFF.

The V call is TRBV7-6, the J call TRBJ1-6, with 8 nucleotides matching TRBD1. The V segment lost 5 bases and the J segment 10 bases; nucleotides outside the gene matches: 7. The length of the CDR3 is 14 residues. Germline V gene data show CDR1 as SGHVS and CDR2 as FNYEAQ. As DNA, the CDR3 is TGTGCCAGCAGCAAACAGGGGGTCGGGTCACCCCTCCACTTT. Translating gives CASSKQGVGSPLHF.

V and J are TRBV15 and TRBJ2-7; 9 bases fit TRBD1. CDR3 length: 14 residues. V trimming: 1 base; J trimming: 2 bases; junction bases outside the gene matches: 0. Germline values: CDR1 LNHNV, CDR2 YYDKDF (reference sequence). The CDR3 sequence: CATSRGQGAYEQYV. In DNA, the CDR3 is TGTGCCACCAGCAGAGGACAGGGGGCCTACGAGCAGTACGTC.

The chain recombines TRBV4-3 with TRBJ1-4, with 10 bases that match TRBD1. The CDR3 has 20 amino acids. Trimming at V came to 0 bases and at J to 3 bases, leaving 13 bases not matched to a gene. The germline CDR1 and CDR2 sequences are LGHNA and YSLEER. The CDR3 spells CASSQDNPTGGVSSNEKLFF. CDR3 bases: TGCGCCAGCAGCCAAGATAATCCGACAGGGGGCGTTAGCTCTAATGAAAAACTGTTTTTT.

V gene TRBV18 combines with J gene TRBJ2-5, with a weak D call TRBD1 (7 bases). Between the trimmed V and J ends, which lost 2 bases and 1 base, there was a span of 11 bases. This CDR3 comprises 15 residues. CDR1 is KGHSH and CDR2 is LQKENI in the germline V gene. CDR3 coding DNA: TGTGCCAGCTCACCAAGCAGGGGGGCCCAAGAGACCCAGTACTTC. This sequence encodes CASSPSRGAQETQYF.

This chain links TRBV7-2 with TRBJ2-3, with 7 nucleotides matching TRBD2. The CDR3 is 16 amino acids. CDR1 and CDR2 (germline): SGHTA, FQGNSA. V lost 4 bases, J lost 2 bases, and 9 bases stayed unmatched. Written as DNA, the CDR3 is TGTGCCAGCAGCTCAGGGTGGCGGGGGACCACAGATACGCAGTATTTT. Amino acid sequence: CASSSGWRGTTDTQYF.

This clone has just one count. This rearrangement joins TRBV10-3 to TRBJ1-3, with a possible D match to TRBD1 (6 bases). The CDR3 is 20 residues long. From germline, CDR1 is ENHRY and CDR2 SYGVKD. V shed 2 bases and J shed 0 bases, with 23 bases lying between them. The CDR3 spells CAISEVMGDTRHSSGNTIYF. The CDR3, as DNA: TGTGCCATCAGTGAGGTAATGGGGGACACCCGCCATTCCTCTGGAAACACCATATATTTT.

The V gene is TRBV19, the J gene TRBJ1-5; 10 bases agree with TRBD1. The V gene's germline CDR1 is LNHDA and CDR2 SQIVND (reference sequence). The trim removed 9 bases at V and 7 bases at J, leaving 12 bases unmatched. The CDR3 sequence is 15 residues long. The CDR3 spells CASSAGTGVRQPQHF. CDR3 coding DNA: TGTGCCAGCAGCGCCGGGACAGGGGTTCGACAGCCCCAGCATTTT. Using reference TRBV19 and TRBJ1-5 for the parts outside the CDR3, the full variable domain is DGGITQSPKYLFRKEGQNVTLSCEQNLNHDAMYWYRQDPGQGLRLIYYSQIVNDFQKGDIAEGYSVSREKKESFPLTVTSAQKNPTAFYLCASSAGTGVRQPQHFGDGTRLSIL.

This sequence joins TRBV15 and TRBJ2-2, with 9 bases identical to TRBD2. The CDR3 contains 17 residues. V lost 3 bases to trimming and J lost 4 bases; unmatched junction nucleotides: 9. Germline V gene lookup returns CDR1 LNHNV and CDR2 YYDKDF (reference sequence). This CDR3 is CATSSRLAVGGTGELFF. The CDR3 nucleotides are TGTGCCACCAGCAGCCGACTAGCGGTCGGTGGCACCGGGGAGCTGTTTTTT.

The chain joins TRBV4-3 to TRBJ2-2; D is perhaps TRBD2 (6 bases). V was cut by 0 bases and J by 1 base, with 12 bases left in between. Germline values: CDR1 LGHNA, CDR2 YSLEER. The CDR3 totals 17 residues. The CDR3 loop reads CASSQDGGRRNTGELFF. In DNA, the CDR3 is TGCGCCAGCAGCCAAGATGGAGGGAGGAGGAACACCGGGGAGCTGTTTTTT.

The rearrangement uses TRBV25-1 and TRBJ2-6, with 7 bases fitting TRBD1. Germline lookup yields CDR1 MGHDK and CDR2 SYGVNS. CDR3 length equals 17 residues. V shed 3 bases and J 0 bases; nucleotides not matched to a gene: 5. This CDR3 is CASSEDRIGSGANVLTF. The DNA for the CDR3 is TGTGCCAGCAGTGAGGACAGGATTGGCTCTGGGGCCAACGTCCTGACTTTC.

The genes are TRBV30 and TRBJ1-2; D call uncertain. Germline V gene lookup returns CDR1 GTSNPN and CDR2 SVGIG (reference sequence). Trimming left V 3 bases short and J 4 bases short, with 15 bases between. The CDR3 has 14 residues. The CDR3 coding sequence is TGTGCCTGGAGGACGGGAACATACGGCTATGGCTACACCTTC. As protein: CAWRTGTYGYGYTF.

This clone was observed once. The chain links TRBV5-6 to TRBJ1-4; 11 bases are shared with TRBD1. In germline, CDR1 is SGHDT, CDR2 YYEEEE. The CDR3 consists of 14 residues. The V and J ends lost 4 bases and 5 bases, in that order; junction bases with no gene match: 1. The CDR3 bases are TGTGCCAGCAGCAGGGACAGGGGGAATGAAAAACTGTTTTTT. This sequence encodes CASSRDRGNEKLFF.

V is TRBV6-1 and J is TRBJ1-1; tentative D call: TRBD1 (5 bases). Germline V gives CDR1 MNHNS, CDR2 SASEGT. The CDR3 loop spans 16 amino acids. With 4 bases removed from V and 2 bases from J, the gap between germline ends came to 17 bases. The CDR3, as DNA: TGTGCCAGCAGTGCCCCCTTTGGGGGAGGAAACACTGAAGCTTTCTTT. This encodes CASSAPFGGGNTEAFF.

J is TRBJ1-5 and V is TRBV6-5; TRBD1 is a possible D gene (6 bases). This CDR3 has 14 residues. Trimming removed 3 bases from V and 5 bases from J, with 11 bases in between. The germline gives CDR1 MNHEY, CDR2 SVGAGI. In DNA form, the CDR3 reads TGTGCCAGCAGTTATTCAGGGGTGTATCAGCCCCAGCATTTT. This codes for CASSYSGVYQPQHF.

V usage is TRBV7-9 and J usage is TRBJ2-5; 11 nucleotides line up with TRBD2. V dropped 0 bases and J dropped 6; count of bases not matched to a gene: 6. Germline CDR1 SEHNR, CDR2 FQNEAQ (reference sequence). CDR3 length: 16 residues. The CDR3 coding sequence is TGTGCCAGCAGCTTAGCCTTAACTAGCGGGGGTAAGACCCAGTACTTC. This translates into CASSLALTSGGKTQYF.

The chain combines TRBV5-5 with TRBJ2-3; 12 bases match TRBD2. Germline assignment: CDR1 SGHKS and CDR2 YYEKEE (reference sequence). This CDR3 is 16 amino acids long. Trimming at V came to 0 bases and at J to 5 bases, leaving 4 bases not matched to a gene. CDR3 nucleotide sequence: TGTGCCAGCAGCTTGGGGACTAGCGGGGCGGGAGATACGCAGTATTTT. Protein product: CASSLGTSGAGDTQYF.

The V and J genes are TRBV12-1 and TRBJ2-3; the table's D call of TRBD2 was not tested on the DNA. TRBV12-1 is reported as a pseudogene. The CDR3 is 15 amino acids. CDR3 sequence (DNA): TGTGCCAGCAGCTCGCGGGGGGCCGACACAGATACGCAGTATTTT. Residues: CASSSRGADTDTQYF.

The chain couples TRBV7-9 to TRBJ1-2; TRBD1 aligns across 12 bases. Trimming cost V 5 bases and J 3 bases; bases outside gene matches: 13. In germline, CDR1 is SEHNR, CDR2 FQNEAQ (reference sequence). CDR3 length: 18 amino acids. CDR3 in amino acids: CASSRGTGGVAGDYGYTF. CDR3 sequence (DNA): TGTGCCAGCAGCCGAGGGACAGGGGGCGTCGCTGGCGACTATGGCTACACCTTC.

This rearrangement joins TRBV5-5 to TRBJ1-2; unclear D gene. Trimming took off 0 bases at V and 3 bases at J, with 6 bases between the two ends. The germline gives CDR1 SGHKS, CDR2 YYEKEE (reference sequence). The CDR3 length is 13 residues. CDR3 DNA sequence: TGTGCCAGCAGCTTGGACATGGACTATGGCTACACCTTC. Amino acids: CASSLDMDYGYTF.

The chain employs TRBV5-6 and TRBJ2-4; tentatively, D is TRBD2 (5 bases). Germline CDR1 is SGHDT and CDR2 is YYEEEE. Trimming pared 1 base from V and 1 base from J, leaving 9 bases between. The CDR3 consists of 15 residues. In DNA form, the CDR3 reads TGTGCCAGCAGCTTGATGGGGAGTGCCAAAAACATTCAGTACTTC. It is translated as CASSLMGSAKNIQYF. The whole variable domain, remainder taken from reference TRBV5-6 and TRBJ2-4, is DAGVTQSPTHLIKTRGQQVTLRCSPKSGHDTVSWYQQALGQGPQFIFQYYEEEERQRGNFPDRFSGHQFPNYSSELNVNALLLGDSALYLCASSLMGSAKNIQYFGAGTRLSVL.

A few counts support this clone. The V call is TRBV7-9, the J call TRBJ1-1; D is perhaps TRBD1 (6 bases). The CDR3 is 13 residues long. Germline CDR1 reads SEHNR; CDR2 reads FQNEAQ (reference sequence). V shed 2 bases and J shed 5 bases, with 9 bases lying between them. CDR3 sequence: CASSLTGSTEAFF. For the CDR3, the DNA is TGTGCCAGCAGCTTAACAGGGAGTACTGAAGCTTTCTTT.

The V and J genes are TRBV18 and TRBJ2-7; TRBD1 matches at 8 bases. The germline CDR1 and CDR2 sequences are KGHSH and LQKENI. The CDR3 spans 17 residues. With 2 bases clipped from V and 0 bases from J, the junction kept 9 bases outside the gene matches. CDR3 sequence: CASSPANRGTLSYEQYF. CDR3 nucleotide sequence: TGTGCCAGCTCACCAGCGAACAGGGGGACCCTCTCCTACGAGCAGTACTTC.

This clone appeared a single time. Written as DNA, the CDR3 is TGTGCCAGCAGCCAAGCACAGGTAGGGACCGGGGAGCTGTTTTTT. Its protein is CASSQAQVGTGELFF. The J gene is TRBJ2-2, the V gene TRBV3-1 (or the pseudogene TRBV3-2), with D perhaps matching TRBD1 (5 bases). Trimming stripped 1 base from V and 5 bases from J, with 11 bases between. The CDR3 has 15 amino acids. CDR1 and CDR2 from the germline V gene are LGHDT and YNNKEL (reference sequence).

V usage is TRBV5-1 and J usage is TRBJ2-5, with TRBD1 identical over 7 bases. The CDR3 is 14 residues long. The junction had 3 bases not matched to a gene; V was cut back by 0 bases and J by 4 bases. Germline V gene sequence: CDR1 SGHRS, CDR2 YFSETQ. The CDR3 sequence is CASSLVGGRETQYF. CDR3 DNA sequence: TGCGCCAGCAGCTTGGTAGGGGGCCGAGAGACCCAGTACTTC.